This paragraph reports one TCR beta chain. Its target is not known. The CDR3 totals 13 residues. Germline-derived CDR1 and CDR2 are MNHEY and SVGAGI. Trimming pared 7 bases from V and 8 bases from J, leaving 14 bases between. Clones were sequenced by immunoSEQ multiplex PCR, and TCRdb holds only the in-frame ones, with some missing. The repertoire has 210,000 or so clones, around 94% of them found once; the top ten carry about 1.5%. The entry originates in a study of T cell responses to AZD1222 COVID-19 vaccine. Notes on the study in general: Across spike, vaccine-associated CD4 TCRs were found, dominant at 160-218 and 743-854.

This clonotype was obtained from an adult who received the MenACWY meningococcal vaccine as a control. The chain uses TRBV6-5 and TRBJ1-4; D uncertain. The sample consisted of peripheral blood, taken 28 days after the second dose of the MenACWY control vaccine. CDR3 sequence reads: CASMGGLGEKLFF. The CDR3 nucleotides are TGTGCCAGCATGGGCGGGTTGGGGGAAAAACTGTTTTTT.